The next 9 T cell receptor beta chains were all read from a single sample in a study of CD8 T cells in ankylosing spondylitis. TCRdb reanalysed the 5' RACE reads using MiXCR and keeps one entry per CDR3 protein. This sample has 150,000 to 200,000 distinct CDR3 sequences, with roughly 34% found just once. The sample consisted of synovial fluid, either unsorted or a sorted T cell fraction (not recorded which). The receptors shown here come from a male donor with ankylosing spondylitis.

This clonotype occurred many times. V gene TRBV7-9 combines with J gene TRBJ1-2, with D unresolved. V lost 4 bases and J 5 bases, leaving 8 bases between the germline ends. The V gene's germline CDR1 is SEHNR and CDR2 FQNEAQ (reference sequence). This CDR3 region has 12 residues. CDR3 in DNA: TGTGCCAGCAGCTATAGCGAGTATGGCTACACCTTC. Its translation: CASSYSEYGYTF.

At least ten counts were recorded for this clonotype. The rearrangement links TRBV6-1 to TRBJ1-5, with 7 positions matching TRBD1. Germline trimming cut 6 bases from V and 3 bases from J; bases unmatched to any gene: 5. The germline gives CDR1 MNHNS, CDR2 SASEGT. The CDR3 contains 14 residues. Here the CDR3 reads CASRAGGFNQPQHF. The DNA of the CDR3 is TGTGCCAGCAGGGCAGGGGGGTTCAATCAGCCCCAGCATTTT.

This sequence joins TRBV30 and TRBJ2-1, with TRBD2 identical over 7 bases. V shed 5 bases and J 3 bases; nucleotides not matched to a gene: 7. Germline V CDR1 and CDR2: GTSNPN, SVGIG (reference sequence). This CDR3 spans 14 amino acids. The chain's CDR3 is CAWSPSGHYNEQFF. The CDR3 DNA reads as TGTGCCTGGTCACCTAGCGGACACTACAATGAGCAGTTCTTC.

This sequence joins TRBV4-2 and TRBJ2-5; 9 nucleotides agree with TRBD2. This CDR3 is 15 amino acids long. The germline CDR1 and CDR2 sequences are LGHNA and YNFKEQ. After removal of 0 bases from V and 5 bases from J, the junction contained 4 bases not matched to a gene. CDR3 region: CASSQETSGQETQYF. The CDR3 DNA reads TGTGCCAGCAGCCAAGAGACTAGCGGACAGGAGACCCAGTACTTC.

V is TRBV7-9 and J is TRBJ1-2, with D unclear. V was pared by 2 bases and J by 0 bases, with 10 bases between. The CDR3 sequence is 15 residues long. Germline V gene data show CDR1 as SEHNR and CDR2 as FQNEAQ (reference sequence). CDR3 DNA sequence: TGTGCCAGCAGCTTAAAGGGCCCAACTAACTATGGCTACACCTTC. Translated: CASSLKGPTNYGYTF.

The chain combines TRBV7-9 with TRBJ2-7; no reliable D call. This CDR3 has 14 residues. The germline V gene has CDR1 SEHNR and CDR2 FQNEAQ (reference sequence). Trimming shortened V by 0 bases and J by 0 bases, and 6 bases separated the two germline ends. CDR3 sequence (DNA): TGTGCCAGCAGCTTAGCGACACGCTCCTACGAGCAGTACTTC. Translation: CASSLATRSYEQYF.

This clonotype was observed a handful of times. Written as DNA, the CDR3 is TGTGCCTGGGGCCTACAGGCGGTAGGCTACACCTTC. This encodes CAWGLQAVGYTF. The chain links TRBV30 to TRBJ1-2; tentative D call: TRBD1 (5 bases). This CDR3 has 12 amino acids. CDR1 and CDR2 (germline): GTSNPN, SVGIG (reference sequence). V was cut by 5 bases and J by 8 bases, with 15 bases left in between.

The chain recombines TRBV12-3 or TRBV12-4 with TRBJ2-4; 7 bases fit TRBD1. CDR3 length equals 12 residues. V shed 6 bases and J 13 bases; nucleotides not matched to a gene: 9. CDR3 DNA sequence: TGTGCCAGCAGCCCGACAGGGTTCGCGCAGTACTTC. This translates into CASSPTGFAQYF.

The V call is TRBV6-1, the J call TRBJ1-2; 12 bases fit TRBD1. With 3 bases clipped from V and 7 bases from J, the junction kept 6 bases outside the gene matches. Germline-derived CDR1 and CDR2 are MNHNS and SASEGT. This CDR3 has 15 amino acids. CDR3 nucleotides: TGTGCCAGCAGTGAGCCGGGACAGGGGGCTGTTGGCTACACCTTC. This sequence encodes CASSEPGQGAVGYTF.